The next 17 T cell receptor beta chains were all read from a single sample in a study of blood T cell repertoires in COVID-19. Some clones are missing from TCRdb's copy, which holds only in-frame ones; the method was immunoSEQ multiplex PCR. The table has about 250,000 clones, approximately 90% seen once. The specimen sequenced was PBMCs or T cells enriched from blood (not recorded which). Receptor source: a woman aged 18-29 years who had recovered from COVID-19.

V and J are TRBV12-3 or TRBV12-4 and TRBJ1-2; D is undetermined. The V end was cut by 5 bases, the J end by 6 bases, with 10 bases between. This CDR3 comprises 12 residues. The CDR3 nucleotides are TGTGCCAGCAGTGGCCGCCCGAATGGCTACACCTTC. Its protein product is CASSGRPNGYTF.

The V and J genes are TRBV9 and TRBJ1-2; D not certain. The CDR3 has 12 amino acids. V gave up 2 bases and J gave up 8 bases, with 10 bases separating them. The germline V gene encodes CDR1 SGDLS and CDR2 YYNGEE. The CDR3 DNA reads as TGTGCCAGCAGCGTTGAGGGTCGAGGCTACACCTTC. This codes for CASSVEGRGYTF.

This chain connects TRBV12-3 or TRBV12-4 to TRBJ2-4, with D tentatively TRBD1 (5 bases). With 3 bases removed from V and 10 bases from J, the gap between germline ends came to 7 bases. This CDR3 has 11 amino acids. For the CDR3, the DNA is TGTGCCAGCAGTTTCCAGGGAATTCAGTACTTC. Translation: CASSFQGIQYF.

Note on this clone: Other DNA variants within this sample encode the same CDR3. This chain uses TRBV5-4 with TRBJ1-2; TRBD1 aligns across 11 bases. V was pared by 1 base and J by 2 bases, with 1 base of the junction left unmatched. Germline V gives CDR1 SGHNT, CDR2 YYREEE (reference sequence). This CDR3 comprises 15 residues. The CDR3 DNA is TGTGCCAGCAGCTTGAGGACAGGGGGCAACTATGGCTACACCTTC. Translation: CASSLRTGGNYGYTF.

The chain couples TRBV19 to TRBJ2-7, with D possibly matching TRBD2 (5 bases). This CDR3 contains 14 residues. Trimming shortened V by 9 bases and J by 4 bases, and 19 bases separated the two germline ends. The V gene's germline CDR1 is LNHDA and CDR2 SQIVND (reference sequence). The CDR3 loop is CARTTGPGKYEQYF. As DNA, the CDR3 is TGTGCCAGGACTACCGGGCCCGGGAAGTACGAGCAGTACTTC.

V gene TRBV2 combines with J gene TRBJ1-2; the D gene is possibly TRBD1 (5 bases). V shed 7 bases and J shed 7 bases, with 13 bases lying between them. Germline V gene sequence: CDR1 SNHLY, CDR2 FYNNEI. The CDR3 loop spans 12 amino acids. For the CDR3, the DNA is TGTGCCAGCAACACAGGCGGCGGTGGCTACACCTTC. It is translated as CASNTGGGGYTF. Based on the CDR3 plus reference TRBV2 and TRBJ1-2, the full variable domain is EPEVTQTPSHQVTQMGQEVILRCVPISNHLYFYWYRQILGQKVEFLVSFYNNEISEKSEIFDDQFSVERPDGSNFTLKIRSTKLEDSAMYFCASNTGGGGYTFGSGTRLTVV.

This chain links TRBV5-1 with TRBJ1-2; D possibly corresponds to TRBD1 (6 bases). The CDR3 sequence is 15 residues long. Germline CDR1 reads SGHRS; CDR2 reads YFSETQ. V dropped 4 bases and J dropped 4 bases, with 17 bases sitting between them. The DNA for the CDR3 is TGCGCCAGCAGCCAGTCTCTGGACAGTTCCTATGGCTACACCTTC. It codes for CASSQSLDSSYGYTF.

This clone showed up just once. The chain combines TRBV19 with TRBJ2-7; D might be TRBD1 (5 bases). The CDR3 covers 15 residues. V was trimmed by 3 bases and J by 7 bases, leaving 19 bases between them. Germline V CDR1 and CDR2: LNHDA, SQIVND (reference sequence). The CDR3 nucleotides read TGTGCCAGTAGTATCCAAGGTCGGGCAGGGCGGGAGCAGTACTTC. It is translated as CASSIQGRAGREQYF.

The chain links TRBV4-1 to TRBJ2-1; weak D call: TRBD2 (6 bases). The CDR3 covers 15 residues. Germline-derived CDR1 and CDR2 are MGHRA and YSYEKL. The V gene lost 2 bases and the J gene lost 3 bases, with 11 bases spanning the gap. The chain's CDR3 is CASSQLGRLYNEQFF. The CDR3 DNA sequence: TGCGCCAGCAGCCAACTAGGGAGGCTCTACAATGAGCAGTTCTTC.

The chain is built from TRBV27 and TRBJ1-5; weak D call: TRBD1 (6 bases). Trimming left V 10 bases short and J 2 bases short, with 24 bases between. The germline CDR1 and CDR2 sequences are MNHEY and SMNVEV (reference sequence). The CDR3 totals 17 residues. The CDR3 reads CATAQGPGVDRNQPQHF. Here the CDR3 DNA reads TGTGCCACCGCCCAGGGGCCCGGGGTGGATCGCAATCAGCCCCAGCATTTT.

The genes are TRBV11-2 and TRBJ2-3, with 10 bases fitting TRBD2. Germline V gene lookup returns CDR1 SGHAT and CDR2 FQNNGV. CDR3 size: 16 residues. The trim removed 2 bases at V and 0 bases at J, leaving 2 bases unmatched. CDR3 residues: CASSLLAGASTDTQYF. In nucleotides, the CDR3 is TGTGCCAGCAGCTTACTAGCGGGGGCCAGCACAGATACGCAGTATTTT.

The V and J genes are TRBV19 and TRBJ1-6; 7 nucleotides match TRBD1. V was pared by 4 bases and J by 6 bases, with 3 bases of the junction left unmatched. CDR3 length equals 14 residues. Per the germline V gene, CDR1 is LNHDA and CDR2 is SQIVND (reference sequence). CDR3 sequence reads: CASSTQGGNSPLHF. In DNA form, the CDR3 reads TGTGCCAGTAGTACGCAGGGGGGTAATTCACCCCTCCACTTT.

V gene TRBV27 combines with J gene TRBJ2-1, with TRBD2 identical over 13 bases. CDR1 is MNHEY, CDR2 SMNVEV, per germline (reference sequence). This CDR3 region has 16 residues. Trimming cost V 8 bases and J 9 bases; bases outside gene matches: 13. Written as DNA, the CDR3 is TGTGCCAGCTCGAGGGTGGGGACTAGCGGGGTTGGTGAGCAGTTCTTC. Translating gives CASSRVGTSGVGEQFF.

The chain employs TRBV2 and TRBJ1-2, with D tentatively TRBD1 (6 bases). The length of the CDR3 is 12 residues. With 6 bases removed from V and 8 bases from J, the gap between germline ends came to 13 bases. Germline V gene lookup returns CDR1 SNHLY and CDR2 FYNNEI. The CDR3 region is CASSPGTQGYTF. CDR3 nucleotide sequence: TGTGCCAGCAGCCCCGGGACACAGGGCTACACCTTC.

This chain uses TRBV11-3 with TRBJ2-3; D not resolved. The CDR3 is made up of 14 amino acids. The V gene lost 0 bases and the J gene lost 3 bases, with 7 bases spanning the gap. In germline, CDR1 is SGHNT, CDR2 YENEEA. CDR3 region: CASSLDPGTDTQYF. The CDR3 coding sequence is TGTGCCAGCAGCTTAGATCCCGGGACAGATACGCAGTATTTT.

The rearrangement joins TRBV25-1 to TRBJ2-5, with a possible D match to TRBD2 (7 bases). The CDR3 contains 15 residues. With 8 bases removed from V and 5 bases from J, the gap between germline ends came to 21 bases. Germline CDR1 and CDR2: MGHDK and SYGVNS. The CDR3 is CASGILAGAGETQYF. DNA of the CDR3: TGTGCCAGCGGGATTTTGGCGGGGGCGGGGGAGACCCAGTACTTC.

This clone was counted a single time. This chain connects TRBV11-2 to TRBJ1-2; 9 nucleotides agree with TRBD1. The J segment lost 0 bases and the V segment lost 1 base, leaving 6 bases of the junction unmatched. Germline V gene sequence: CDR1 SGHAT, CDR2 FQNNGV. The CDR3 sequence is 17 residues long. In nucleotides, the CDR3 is TGTGCCAGCAGCTTAGTAGGACAGGGGCTCACTAACTATGGCTACACCTTC. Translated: CASSLVGQGLTNYGYTF.